This T cell receptor beta chain emerged from a study of T cells in tuberculosis. The CDR3 runs to 14 residues. V shed 1 base and J shed 1 base, with 7 bases lying between them. The germline V gene encodes CDR1 SGHVS and CDR2 FNYEAQ. Adolescents were screened for latent TB by skin test and IGRA. Each donor contributed about 100,000 T cells on average, unsorted. The method was immunoSEQ multiplex PCR; TCRdb's version includes in-frame clones alone and lacks a portion of them. The sample records some 31,000 clones, roughly 96% being singletons. Findings and limits, study-wide: Active tuberculosis patients had shorter CDR3-alpha; the beta difference was nonsignificant.

This clone has only one observation. The antigen is not known. The chain joins TRBV7-6 to TRBJ1-1; D not resolved. This clonotype originated in a donor between 10 and 35 years old with latent tuberculosis or without tuberculosis infection. What was sequenced was PBMCs. This chain's CDR3 is CASSLVEANTEAFF. In nucleotides, the CDR3 is TGTGCCAGCAGCTTAGTTGAGGCGAACACTGAAGCTTTCTTT.